A selection of T cell receptor beta chains follows, all from one sample in a study of control samples from healthy donors and cancer patients. Sequencing used immunoSEQ multiplex PCR; TCRdb keeps in-frame clones, though not all of them. The sample lists over 150,000 clones; about 94% were seen once. The sequencing sample was made of PBMCs. Source of these receptors: a man aged 55 to 70 with colorectal cancer. Each CDR3 is given with its conserved first and last residue. The order of the fields is V gene, clone size, D gene, J gene, CDR3 protein, CDR3 DNA. D genes are given only for firm matches. The listing skips clone size in some rows; elsewhere it reads once, few, many or a size class.

TRBV6-5	once	TRBD2	TRBJ2-7	CASRTSGGTGEQYF	TGTGCCAGCAGAACTAGCGGGGGGACGGGAGAGCAGTACTTC
TRBV6-1	NA	NA	TRBJ1-6	CASSEALNSPLHF	TGTGCCAGCAGTGAAGCGCTTAATTCACCCCTCCACTTT
TRBV29-1	NA	TRBD1	TRBJ2-7	CSAGTGGFEQYF	TGCAGCGCCGGGACAGGGGGCTTCGAGCAGTACTTC
TRBV7-2	NA	TRBD1	TRBJ2-7	CASSFQGDGEQYF	TGTGCCAGCAGCTTTCAGGGGGACGGCGAGCAGTACTTC
TRBV2	NA	TRBD1	TRBJ1-6	CASSLGQGVFSPLHF	TGTGCCAGCAGTTTGGGACAGGGAGTTTTTTCACCCCTCCACTTT
TRBV11-2	once	NA	TRBJ2-3	CASSLGGGADTQYF	TGTGCCAGCAGCTTAGGTGGGGGCGCAGATACGCAGTATTTT
TRBV14	NA	NA	TRBJ2-5	CASSQDHTETQYF	TGTGCCAGCAGCCAAGACCACACGGAGACCCAGTACTTC
TRBV30	NA	TRBD1	TRBJ1-2	CAWSSQGDYGYTF	TGTGCCTGGAGTTCCCAGGGGGACTATGGCTACACCTTC
TRBV29-1	NA	NA	TRBJ2-1	CSVDSDNEQFF	TGCAGCGTTGATTCTGACAATGAGCAGTTCTTC
TRBV3-1/TRBV3-2	NA	NA	TRBJ2-4	CASSTVDGAKNIQYF	TGTGCCAGCAGCACAGTAGACGGGGCCAAAAACATTCAGTACTTC
TRBV5-4	NA	NA	TRBJ2-1	CASSGSVRTVAYNEQFF	TGTGCCAGCAGCGGGTCGGTAAGGACTGTCGCCTACAATGAGCAGTTCTTC
TRBV7-2	once	TRBD2	TRBJ2-5	CASSLVASGGQETQYF	TGTGCCAGCAGCTTAGTCGCTAGCGGGGGGCAGGAGACCCAGTACTTC
TRBV27	NA	TRBD2	TRBJ2-1	CASSPGTSGNNEQFF	TGTGCCAGCAGCCCCGGGACTAGCGGGAACAATGAGCAGTTCTTC
TRBV6-5	NA	NA	TRBJ1-5	CASSYGSNQPQHF	TGTGCCAGCAGTTACGGGAGCAATCAGCCCCAGCATTTT
TRBV5-1	NA	TRBD1	TRBJ2-3	CASSSTGEYWTDTQYF	TGCGCCAGCAGCTCGACAGGGGAGTATTGGACAGATACGCAGTATTTT
TRBV5-1	NA	NA	TRBJ2-3	CASSLATGRGTDTQYF	TGCGCCAGCAGCTTGGCAACAGGGAGAGGGACAGATACGCAGTATTTT
TRBV18	NA	NA	TRBJ2-2	CASSPIDTGELFF	TGTGCCAGCTCACCGATTGACACCGGGGAGCTGTTTTTT
TRBV12-3/TRBV12-4	NA	NA	TRBJ1-1	CASSLHQGEAFF	TGTGCCAGCAGTCTCCACCAGGGGGAAGCTTTCTTT
TRBV7-2	NA	NA	TRBJ2-5	CASSFSGRLGETQYF	TGTGCCAGCAGCTTTTCGGGCCGTCTCGGGGAGACCCAGTACTTC
TRBV3-1/TRBV3-2	NA	NA	TRBJ1-5	CASSQERSVVHF	TGTGCCAGCAGCCAAGAGAGGAGCGTCGTGCATTTT
TRBV25-1	NA	NA	TRBJ2-3	CASSDLSLAVDTQYF	TGTGCCAGCAGTGACCTTAGCTTGGCGGTAGATACGCAGTATTTT
TRBV29-1	NA	NA	TRBJ2-7	CSVSKPFYEQYF	TGCAGCGTTTCCAAACCCTTCTACGAGCAGTACTTC
TRBV6-2/TRBV6-3	NA	TRBD1	TRBJ1-1	CASSSRTGEGRTEAFF	TGTGCCAGCAGTTCTCGGACAGGGGAGGGTCGCACTGAAGCTTTCTTT
TRBV9	NA	TRBD2	TRBJ2-2	CASSVLAGANTGELFF	TGTGCCAGCAGCGTTTTAGCGGGGGCGAACACCGGGGAGCTGTTTTTT
TRBV7-9	once	TRBD1	TRBJ2-5	CASSPGQATTQYF	TGTGCCAGCAGCCCTGGACAGGCGACGACCCAGTACTTC
TRBV4-2	NA	NA	TRBJ2-7	CASSQEGSYEQYF	TGTGCCAGCAGCCAAGAAGGCTCCTACGAGCAGTACTTC
TRBV20-1	NA	TRBD1	TRBJ1-1	CSASTDRRVRNTEAFF	TGCAGTGCCAGTACGGACAGGAGGGTCAGGAACACTGAAGCTTTCTTT
TRBV30	once	NA	TRBJ2-3	CAWSVGQRTDTQYF	TGTGCCTGGAGTGTGGGGCAGCGCACAGATACGCAGTATTTT
TRBV4-1	NA	NA	TRBJ1-5	CASSQEGPLAGQPQHF	TGCGCCAGCAGCCAAGAAGGCCCCTTAGCGGGTCAGCCCCAGCATTTT
TRBV12-3/TRBV12-4	NA	NA	TRBJ2-2	CASSFGGPGELFF	TGTGCCAGCAGTTTTGGGGGTCCCGGGGAGCTGTTTTTT
TRBV19	NA	NA	TRBJ2-5	CASSTNPGQVETQYF	TGTGCCAGTAGCACAAACCCCGGCCAAGTAGAGACCCAGTACTTC
TRBV21-1	NA	NA	TRBJ1-1	CASSKAKKLAGQGGSEAFF	TGTGCCAGCAGCAAAGCGAAAAAGCTTGCCGGACAGGGGGGATCTGAAGCTTTCTTT
TRBV6-5	NA	NA	TRBJ2-2	CASSYRENTGELFF	TGTGCCAGCAGTTACAGGGAGAACACCGGGGAGCTGTTTTTT
TRBV9	NA	TRBD2	TRBJ2-5	CASSVGGSGGADFRETQYF	TGTGCCAGCAGCGTAGGTGGTAGCGGGGGGGCGGATTTTCGAGAGACCCAGTACTTC
TRBV27	NA	NA	TRBJ2-5	CASSLSWGATETQYF	TGTGCCAGCAGTTTATCGTGGGGGGCAACAGAGACCCAGTACTTC
TRBV19	NA	NA	TRBJ2-5	CASSISPGGETQYF	TGTGCCAGTAGTATTTCTCCCGGGGGAGAGACCCAGTACTTC
TRBV14	NA	NA	TRBJ2-5	CASSRDIVLQETQYF	TGTGCCAGCAGCCGAGATATAGTGTTACAAGAGACCCAGTACTTC